This T cell receptor beta chain originates from a study of human T cells and chemical hapten exposure. MiXCR, run by TCRdb on the RACE reads, gives a single entry per CDR3 protein. The repertoire holds approximately 74,000 distinct CDR3 sequences, with approximately 29% as singletons. The CDR3 is 16 residues long. Losses at the gene ends were 6 bases for V and 8 bases for J; bases not matched to a gene: 11. Indicated time point: patch test 1, 2 weeks after DPC sensitization. Sample treatment: therapeutic diphenylcyclopropenone sensitization with weekly scalp DPC. Sequenced here: whole blood, sampled in connection with sensitization to the hapten diphenylcyclopropenone (DPC). This TCR was recovered from a middle-aged man with alopecia areata. Some clones in this sample may be carry-over from other donors' samples. The genes are TRBV12-3 or TRBV12-4 and TRBJ1-5, with 12 bases identical to TRBD1. CDR3 protein: CASSPSGTGGRKPQHF. CDR3 DNA sequence: TGTGCCAGCAGCCCATCCGGGACAGGGGGCCGCAAGCCCCAGCATTTT.